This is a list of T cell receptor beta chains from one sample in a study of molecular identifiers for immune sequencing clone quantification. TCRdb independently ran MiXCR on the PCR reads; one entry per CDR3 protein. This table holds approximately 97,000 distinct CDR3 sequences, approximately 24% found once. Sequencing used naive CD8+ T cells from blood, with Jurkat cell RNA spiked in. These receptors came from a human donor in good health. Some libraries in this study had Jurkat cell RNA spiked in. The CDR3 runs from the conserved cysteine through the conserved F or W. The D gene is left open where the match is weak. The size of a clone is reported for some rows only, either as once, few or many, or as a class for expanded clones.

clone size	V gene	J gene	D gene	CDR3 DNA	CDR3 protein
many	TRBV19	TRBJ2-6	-	TGTGCCAGTAGTATCGTTACATGGAACTCTGGGGCCAACGTCCTGACTTTC	CASSIVTWNSGANVLTF
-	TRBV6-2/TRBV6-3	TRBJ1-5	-	TGTGCCGGCAGTTACGGGGTAGGCAATCAGCCCCAGCATTTT	CAGSYGVGNQPQHF
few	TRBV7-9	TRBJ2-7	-	TGTGCCAGCAGCTCTGTTAGGGACGAGCAGTACTTC	CASSSVRDEQYF
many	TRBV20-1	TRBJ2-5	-	TGCAGTGCTAGAGATGTAGTAGCTTCTGTCGAGACCCAGTACTTC	CSARDVVASVETQYF
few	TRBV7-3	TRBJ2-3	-	TGTGCCAGCAGCTTGGCGGGAAACACAGATACGCAGTATTTT	CASSLAGNTDTQYF
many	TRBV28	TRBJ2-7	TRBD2	TGTGCCAGCAGTTTTCCCAGCGGGGGGACCTACGAGCAGTACTTC	CASSFPSGGTYEQYF
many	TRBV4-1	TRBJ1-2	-	TGCGCCAGCAGCCAAGTATCAGGGTTCTATGGCTACACCTTC	CASSQVSGFYGYTF
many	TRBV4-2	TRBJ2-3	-	TGTGCCAGCAGCCAGACCCCGCGAAGCACAGATACGCAGTATTTT	CASSQTPRSTDTQYF
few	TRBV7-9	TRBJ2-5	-	TGTGCCAGCAGCTTAGTAGGGGTAGAGACCCAGTACTTC	CASSLVGVETQYF
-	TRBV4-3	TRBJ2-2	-	TGCGCCAGCAGCCAAGATAGGGGAACCGGGGAGCTGGTTTTT	CASSQDRGTGELVF
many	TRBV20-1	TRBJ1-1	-	TGCAGTGCTAGAGATCGTGACAGAATGAACACTGAAGCTTTCTTT	CSARDRDRMNTEAFF
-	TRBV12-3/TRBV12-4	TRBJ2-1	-	TGTGCCAGCAGGCCCGTTCGGAGCTCCTGCAATGGGCGGTTCTTC	CASRPVRSSCNGRFF